This TCR beta chain appears in the sequencing data of a study of identical twins (dated by TCRdb to the mid-2010s). The study in broad terms: To test whether fetal clonotypes persist, the study used deep sequencing on TCR alpha and beta repertoires from monozygotic twins, unrelated adults of various ages, and cord blood. Replicate twin experiments were performed at different times using different library preparation protocols to rule out contamination. Overall results and qualifications from the work: Compared with coincidental sharing between unrelated individuals, out-of-frame TCR alpha sequences shared between twins had an excess of sequences with low generation probability. Because the same donors could not be followed over many years, the conclusions relied on cross-sectional statistical analysis. Zero-insertion analyses could be partly confounded by invariant T cells such as MAIT and iNKT, although diverse VJ usage argued against such confounding for most clonotypes. The excess sharing between twins in beta out-of-frame sequences was weaker because fewer shared sequences reduced the signal-to-noise ratio. Abundant cord blood beta clonotypes had fewer insertions, young adult naive repertoires showed a similar but weaker trend, and memory repertoires showed no such trend. In monozygotic twins, recombination models systematically underestimated out-of-frame TCR alpha sharing, but the models matched the sharing seen between unrelated individuals.

Every donor in the study was a healthy Caucasian. The twin cohort consisted of three pairs of female monozygotic twins, all aged about 18 to 29 years. Peripheral blood mononuclear cells were the source from which RNA for the TCR libraries was isolated. V is cut back by 6 bases and J by 4 bases, with 12 bases in the junction unmatched. There are 15 amino acids in the CDR3, from cysteine to phenylalanine inclusive. The DNA shown is the 45-base CDR3, in frame from base 1. Per the germline V gene (reference sequence), DFQATT is the CDR1 and SNEGSKA is the CDR2. Of note for this clonotype: No antigen is known for it. Base qualities are not recorded, but no much larger clone differs from it by a single base.

The protocol used for the library was 5' RACE. The sequencer listed for this sample is Illumina HiSeq 2000. A universal primer binding site was introduced by template switching, and a unique molecular identifier was present in the final cDNA, enabling accurate counting of TCR cDNA molecules. First-strand cDNA for TCR alpha and beta chains was synthesized from specific primers in the conserved constant-segment region. To control for contamination, every cDNA library carried two barcodes: a SMART-Mk sample barcode plus Illumina barcodes. TruSeq adapter sequences, together with Illumina sample barcodes, were added in two successive PCR steps. Sequencing of the TCR alpha and beta cDNA libraries was done on the Illumina HiSeq platform using custom primers. Per the source publication's procedure: Raw reads were processed with MiGEC to extract unique molecular identifiers, and MiXCR was used to determine CDR3 positions. For each individual, recombination models were inferred using an EM algorithm with the repgenHMM and IGoR tools. The analysis of shared clonotypes was done with the tcR package in R, with sharing normalized by the product of cloneset sizes. To study raw recombination free of thymic and clonal selection effects, out-of-frame nonproductive sequences were analyzed. TCRdb trimmed public reads at Q25 via fastp, called clones via MiXCR and kept in-frame beta chains. Every CDR3 protein is listed once, alongside the most common genes and DNA of its rows. The V and J calls here are based on TCRdb, not the publication. The sample data list some 760,000 distinct CDR3 sequences, and roughly 20% of these were observed just once. About an eighth of the sample is taken by the ten largest.

These same data were also listed under a study on T cells expressing NK-cell markers. In that second paper, the authors write: About 8 donors provided sorted CD3+CD56+NKG2C+, CD3+CD56+NKG2C- and CD3+CD56-NKG2C+ T-cell subsets, whose TCR beta-chain repertoires were profiled. Of the eight sequenced donors, seven were found to be HCMV-seropositive and one was found to be HCMV-seronegative. To restrict sorting to alphabetaTCR-expressing T cells, an anti-gammadeltaTCR antibody was added in several experiments. In over 5 donors, the dominant CD3+CD56+NKG2C+ clonotypes were among the top 10 CD8+ clonotypes and accounted for roughly 1.0-8% of CD8+ T cells. Those dominant clonotypes were again the most abundant among CD3+CD56-NKG2C+ cells in a few donors, at roughly 25-65%. Whether the expanded NKG2C-expressing T cell clones were specific for HCMV antigens remained unclear. All eight donors whose samples were sequenced were randomly selected healthy volunteers, three of them men and five women. A commercial ELISA kit detecting HCMV-specific IgG in serum was used to determine HCMV serostatus. For five or six donors, unsorted PBMC were also used to sequence bulk peripheral blood T-cell repertoires. MIGEC handled demultiplexing of the reads and grouping by UMI, while MiTCR was used to assemble and quantify clonotypes. To exclude erroneous sequences, only TCR cDNA sequences supported by at least two reads were retained. The tcR package was used for downstream repertoire analysis, with clonotypes matched between fractions based on CDR3 nucleotide sequence plus V segment. VDJmatch was used to annotate antigen specificity against VDJdb, with one amino acid substitution in CDR3 allowed.

This clonotype originated in a woman between 18 and 29 years old in good health. Sequences were obtained from PBMCs. The chain is made from TRBV20-1 and TRBJ2-3; 8 bases in the junction line up with TRBD2. The DNA sequence reads TGCAGTGCAGCACCGTTAGCGGGAAGGTCAGATACGCAGTATTTT. Translated, this is CSAAPLAGRSDTQYF.